This T cell receptor (beta chain) was recorded in a study of CD8 T cells in ankylosing spondylitis. General study points: A TCR beta motif made of 7 to 9 highly homologous variants seemed typical of ankylosing spondylitis blood. Disease-associated clonotypes exhibited CD8+ identity and were relatively infrequent in peripheral blood. Some motif variants were previously reported in reactive arthritis synovial fluid and blood. Significantly higher representation of disease-linked clones was reported for matched ankylosing spondylitis synovial fluid.

The V end lost 1 base, the J end lost 1 base, and 4 bases lay between the germline ends. The CDR3 contains 13 residues. Germline CDR1 LNHNV, CDR2 YYDKDF (reference sequence). Worth noting for this clonotype: Its specificity is unknown.

Quantitative 5'-RACE with molecular barcodes produced the TCR beta libraries. TCRdb re-called the 5' RACE reads with MiXCR, one entry per CDR3 protein. Here the sample spans under 950,000 distinct CDR3 sequences, about 20% being singletons. The sample consisted of blood, either unsorted or a sorted T cell fraction (not recorded which). This sequence originates from a male donor with ankylosing spondylitis. The rearrangement uses TRBV15 and TRBJ1-1; D gene unclear. The CDR3 spells CATSRGGNTEAFF. Written as DNA, the CDR3 is TGTGCCACCAGCAGAGGCGGGAACACTGAAGCTTTCTTT.